One sample yielded the 29 T cell receptor beta chains listed below, sequenced in a study of siplizumab effects on memory and regulatory T cells. The method was immunoSEQ multiplex PCR; TCRdb's version includes in-frame clones alone and lacks a portion of them. The sample shows approximately 100,000 clones, 91% of them seen only once. The material sequenced was CD4+ T cells sorted from blood. These receptor sequences come from a human donor in good health. Some clones in this sample may be carry-over from other donors' samples.

The CDR3 nucleotides are TGTGCCAGCAGTGAAGCAGGTACCCGGGGGGAGCAGTTCTTC. Its protein product is CASSEAGTRGEQFF. This chain joins TRBV6-1 and TRBJ2-1, with D possibly TRBD2 on 6 matching bases. The V end was cut by 0 bases, the J end by 10 bases, with 13 bases between. Germline assignment: CDR1 MNHNS and CDR2 SASEGT. The CDR3 has 14 residues.

The chain links TRBV27 to TRBJ1-5, with 8 bases fitting TRBD1. From germline, CDR1 is MNHEY and CDR2 SMNVEV (reference sequence). The length of the CDR3 is 15 residues. V lost 6 bases to trimming and J lost 7 bases; unmatched junction nucleotides: 11. The CDR3 nucleotides read TGTGCCAGCAGCCTTCGTCAGGGGGCAAGACAGCCCCAGCATTTT. Translation: CASSLRQGARQPQHF.

This chain links TRBV4-1 with TRBJ2-2, with TRBD2 identical over 11 bases. J was trimmed by 0 bases and V by 1 base; bases with no gene match: 10. This CDR3 is 20 amino acids long. Germline CDR1 and CDR2: MGHRA and YSYEKL. The CDR3 DNA sequence: TGCGCCAGCAGCCAAGGGAGACTAGCGGGATTGATGGCGAACACCGGGGAGCTGTTTTTT. This gives the protein CASSQGRLAGLMANTGELFF.

J is TRBJ1-5 and V is TRBV7-9, with a tentative D call TRBD1 (5 bases). V was trimmed by 4 bases and J by 2 bases, leaving 9 bases between them. CDR3 length: 14 residues. Germline loops: CDR1 SEHNR, CDR2 FQNEAQ (reference sequence). CDR3 sequence: CASSSTGGNQPQHF. The CDR3 DNA sequence: TGTGCCAGCAGCTCGACGGGGGGCAATCAGCCCCAGCATTTT.

This chain links TRBV5-6 with TRBJ2-1; 11 bases agree with TRBD2. Germline values: CDR1 SGHDT, CDR2 YYEEEE. The CDR3 runs 13 residues. Unmatched junction bases numbered 6, after V lost 3 bases and J lost 13 bases. The CDR3 loop reads CASSSTSGRGQFF. The DNA of the CDR3 is TGTGCCAGCAGCTCAACTAGCGGGAGAGGTCAGTTCTTC.

The chain combines TRBV29-1 with TRBJ2-3, with 8 bases aligning to TRBD2. The ends lost 4 bases at V and 0 bases at J; junction bases unmatched: 6. CDR1 and CDR2 from the germline V gene are SQVTM and ANQGSEA. The CDR3 spans 15 residues. The CDR3 reads CSVGPSGSSTDTQYF. In nucleotides, the CDR3 is TGCAGCGTTGGGCCTAGCGGGTCTAGCACAGATACGCAGTATTTT.

This rearrangement joins TRBV10-3 to TRBJ2-1; tentatively, D is TRBD1 (5 bases). Looked up from germline, CDR1 is ENHRY and CDR2 is SYGVKD. Trimming took off 3 bases at V and 7 bases at J, with 13 bases between the two ends. The CDR3 has 14 amino acids. The CDR3 DNA reads as TGTGCCATCAGTGACCCCGCTAAGGGGAATGAGCAGTTCTTC. Its translation is CAISDPAKGNEQFF.

The J gene is TRBJ2-1, the V gene TRBV5-1; 7 bases match TRBD1. The CDR3 totals 15 residues. The V and J ends lost 3 bases and 8 bases, in that order; junction bases with no gene match: 11. Germline assignment: CDR1 SGHRS and CDR2 YFSETQ. CDR3 sequence reads: CASSWITGERDEQFF. As DNA, the CDR3 is TGCGCCAGCAGCTGGATAACAGGGGAAAGGGATGAGCAGTTCTTC.

The rearrangement links TRBV30 to TRBJ2-7; D gene ambiguous. The germline V and J ends were trimmed by 2 bases and 1 base, with 15 bases remaining between them. The CDR3 is made up of 15 amino acids. Germline V gene lookup returns CDR1 GTSNPN and CDR2 SVGIG (reference sequence). The CDR3 DNA reads as TGTGCCTGGAGTCGACTGACGACTCCTTCCTACGAGCAGTACTTC. This codes for CAWSRLTTPSYEQYF.

The gene calls are TRBV15 and TRBJ2-5; D perhaps matches TRBD1 (5 bases). V was pared by 5 bases and J by 0 bases, with 13 bases between. Germline-derived CDR1 and CDR2 are LNHNV and YYDKDF (reference sequence). CDR3 length: 15 amino acids. The DNA of the CDR3 is TGTGCCACCAGCGGGAAACAGGCATACCAAGAGACCCAGTACTTC. Translated: CATSGKQAYQETQYF.

V and J are TRBV2 and TRBJ2-3; tentatively, D is TRBD2 (6 bases). Trimming pared 5 bases from V and 2 bases from J, leaving 11 bases between. Germline lookup yields CDR1 SNHLY and CDR2 FYNNEI. This CDR3 is built from 14 residues. In DNA form, the CDR3 reads TGTGCCAGCAGTCGGGACTTTATCACAGATACGCAGTATTTT. This encodes CASSRDFITDTQYF.

The chain recombines TRBV6-6 with TRBJ2-1; no reliable D call. The CDR3 runs to 11 residues. Germline loops: CDR1 MNHNY, CDR2 SVGAGI (reference sequence). Trimming shortened V by 5 bases and J by 6 bases, and 5 bases separated the two germline ends. CDR3 amino acids: CASSTLNEQFF. The CDR3 nucleotides read TGTGCCAGCAGTACACTCAATGAGCAGTTCTTC.

This clone has just one count. The chain is built from TRBV7-8 and TRBJ2-6, with 8 bases that match TRBD1. The CDR3 totals 17 residues. Looked up from germline, CDR1 is SGHVS and CDR2 is FQNEAQ. V lost 5 bases and J lost 0; bases outside the gene matches: 6. This CDR3 reads CASSLDRGFSGANVLTF. The DNA for the CDR3 is TGTGCCAGCAGCCTTGACAGGGGATTCTCTGGGGCCAACGTCCTGACTTTC. Combining the CDR3 with reference TRBV7-8 and TRBJ2-6 gives the whole variable domain GAGVSQSPRYKVAKRGQDVALRCDPISGHVSLFWYQQALGQGPEFLTYFQNEAQLDKSGLPSDRFFAERPEGSVSTLKIQRTQQEDSAVYLCASSLDRGFSGANVLTFGAGSRLTVL.

This clone was counted between two and nine times. For the CDR3, the DNA is TGTGCCAGCTCACCAGTGGGGGGGACGGCCTATGGCTACACCTTC. It codes for CASSPVGGTAYGYTF. The V gene is TRBV18, the J gene TRBJ1-2; D is perhaps TRBD1 (5 bases). The germline CDR1 and CDR2 sequences are KGHSH and LQKENI. There are 15 residues in the CDR3. V was shortened by 2 bases and J by 4 bases, with 14 bases between the two germline ends.

This sequence joins TRBV19 and TRBJ2-5; TRBD2 might be the D (5 bases). Germline CDR1 and CDR2: LNHDA and SQIVND (reference sequence). Trimming took 3 bases from V and 4 from J, leaving 18 bases between them. The CDR3 consists of 16 residues. As DNA, the CDR3 is TGTGCCAGTAGTATCTTCGTGGAGGTGGAAGGAGAGACCCAGTACTTC. Residues: CASSIFVEVEGETQYF.

This rearrangement joins TRBV9 to TRBJ1-1, with 7 bases lining up with TRBD1. This CDR3 region has 13 residues. Germline V lookup: CDR1 SGDLS, CDR2 YYNGEE. After removal of 0 bases from V and 10 bases from J, the junction contained 6 bases not matched to a gene. The CDR3 region is CASSVGGGGAAFF. The CDR3 bases are TGTGCCAGCAGCGTAGGGGGAGGGGGCGCAGCTTTCTTT.

This clone has a single count. V and J are TRBV2 and TRBJ2-2; D is possibly TRBD1 (5 bases). The CDR3 is made up of 13 amino acids. V was pared by 7 bases and J by 4 bases, with 10 bases between. CDR1 and CDR2 from the germline V gene are SNHLY and FYNNEI. CDR3: CASIRAGTGELFF. CDR3 DNA: TGTGCCAGCATCAGGGCCGGCACCGGGGAGCTGTTTTTT.

DNA for the CDR3: TGCGCCAGCAGCCAAGTCACTCCCCGAAGCAATCAGCCCCAGCATTTT. Translating gives CASSQVTPRSNQPQHF. The J gene is TRBJ1-5, the V gene TRBV4-1; no reliable D call. With 1 base removed from V and 1 base from J, the gap between germline ends came to 11 bases. This CDR3 spans 16 amino acids. CDR1 and CDR2 from the germline V gene are MGHRA and YSYEKL.

The chain combines TRBV11-2 with TRBJ1-1, with D possibly being TRBD1 (5 bases). V lost 2 bases to trimming and J lost 6 bases, with 10 bases between them. The V gene's germline CDR1 is SGHAT and CDR2 FQNNGV. The CDR3 has 13 amino acids. The CDR3 sequence: CASSLPGGAEAFF. As DNA, the CDR3 is TGTGCCAGCAGCTTACCGGGGGGGGCTGAAGCTTTCTTT.

This rearrangement joins TRBV7-9 to TRBJ2-1, with 7 bases identical to TRBD1. The germline V gene encodes CDR1 SEHNR and CDR2 FQNEAQ (reference sequence). The J segment lost 6 bases and the V segment lost 5 bases, leaving 4 bases of the junction unmatched. This CDR3 has 13 residues. DNA for the CDR3: TGTGCCAGCAGCCGACAGGGTCTCAATGAGCAGTTCTTC. Translation gives CASSRQGLNEQFF.

Comment on this clone: One end of the junction varies from germline; a read error may be responsible. Other nucleotide sequences from this sample produce the same CDR3. This rearrangement joins TRBV29-1 to TRBJ1-1; TRBD1 might be the D (6 bases). The germline V gene encodes CDR1 SQVTM and CDR2 ANQGSEA. This CDR3 is 15 amino acids long. CDR3 region: CSVYRDKGWDTEAFF. The CDR3 region has the DNA TGTAGCGTCTACAGGGATAAGGGGTGGGACACTGAAGCTTTCTTT. Combining the CDR3 with reference TRBV29-1 and TRBJ1-1 gives the whole variable domain SAVISQKPSRDICQRGTSLTIQCQVDSQVTMMFWYRQQPGQSLTLIATANQGSEATYESGFVIDKFPISRPNLTFSTLTVSNMSPEDSSIYLCSVYRDKGWDTEAFFGQGTRLTVV.

The rearrangement joins TRBV6-4 to TRBJ2-3; D is undetermined. V lost 6 bases to trimming and J lost 6 bases, with 13 bases between them. CDR1 MRHNA and CDR2 SNTAGT come from the germline V gene. The CDR3 has 13 amino acids. For the CDR3, the DNA is TGTGCCAGCAGCCTCAGACCCGGGGATACGCAGTATTTT. Its protein product is CASSLRPGDTQYF.

This chain joins TRBV14 and TRBJ1-4; 9 nucleotides align to TRBD1. After removal of 2 bases from V and 1 base from J, the junction contained 5 bases not matched to a gene. Germline assignment: CDR1 SGHDN and CDR2 FVKESK. The CDR3 extends over 17 amino acids. CDR3 coding DNA: TGTGCCAGCAGCCAATTGGGACAGGGATTAACTAATGAAAAACTGTTTTTT. Its protein is CASSQLGQGLTNEKLFF.

The V and J genes are TRBV2 and TRBJ2-7, with 10 nucleotides matching TRBD2. The length of the CDR3 is 14 residues. Unmatched junction bases numbered 7, after V lost 5 bases and J lost 6 bases. Germline CDR1 reads SNHLY; CDR2 reads FYNNEI. The DNA for the CDR3 is TGTGCCAGCAGTCCCCTAGCGGGAGTTGTCGAGCAGTACTTC. This sequence encodes CASSPLAGVVEQYF.

The rearrangement links TRBV29-1 to TRBJ1-4, with 9 bases aligning to TRBD1. The germline V gene has CDR1 SQVTM and CDR2 ANQGSEA. The CDR3 is made up of 12 amino acids. V lost 6 bases, J lost 7 bases, and 3 bases stayed unmatched. The CDR3 DNA follows: TGCAGCGTACAGGGGGCGCCTGAAAAACTGTTTTTT. Its translation is CSVQGAPEKLFF.

This chain links TRBV20-1 with TRBJ2-3, with unresolved D. The germline gives CDR1 DFQATT, CDR2 SNEGSKA (reference sequence). The CDR3 consists of 11 residues. V was cut by 5 bases and J by 4 bases, with 7 bases left in between. CDR3 DNA sequence: TGCAGTGCTGTTGGGGCAGATACGCAGTATTTT. Translation gives CSAVGADTQYF.

The chain carries TRBV9 and TRBJ2-7; D is possibly TRBD1 (5 bases). The CDR3 contains 14 residues. The V and J ends lost 0 bases and 1 base respectively, with 8 bases between them. Germline assignment: CDR1 SGDLS and CDR2 YYNGEE. DNA for the CDR3: TGTGCCAGCAGCGTAGTCGCAGGGTCCTACGAGCAGTACTTC. Protein product: CASSVVAGSYEQYF.

V usage is TRBV27 and J usage is TRBJ2-7; possible D gene TRBD2, 6 bases. The germline V and J ends were trimmed by 4 bases and 4 bases, with 14 bases remaining between them. Germline V lookup: CDR1 MNHEY, CDR2 SMNVEV (reference sequence). CDR3 length: 14 residues. The CDR3 sequence is CASSSRGDTYEQYF. The DNA for the CDR3 is TGTGCCAGCAGTTCTCGCGGGGATACGTACGAGCAGTACTTC.

This clone is a singleton in its sample. The chain recombines TRBV5-8 with TRBJ1-2; D unresolved. The CDR3 has 13 residues. Germline CDR1 SGHTS, CDR2 YDEGEE. V lost 6 bases and J lost 5, with 14 bases in between. The chain's CDR3 is CASNPPWEYGYTF. DNA of the CDR3: TGTGCCAGCAACCCGCCTTGGGAATATGGCTACACCTTC. Together with reference TRBV5-8 and TRBJ1-2, the CDR3 gives the full variable domain: EAGVTQSPTHLIKTRGQQATLRCSPISGHTSVYWYQQALGLGLQFLLWYDEGEERNRGNFPPRFSGRQFPNYSSELNVNALELEDSALYLCASNPPWEYGYTFGSGTRLTVV.